This T cell receptor (beta chain) is from a study of blood T cells in healthy people across ages. Study information: Per two T cells, about one barcoded beta molecule was captured through template switching.

CDR3 length: 13 residues. Germline assignment: CDR1 SGDLS and CDR2 YYNGEE. J gave up 6 bases and V 2 bases, and 2 bases lay outside the gene matches. Collection of 8.5 to 10 milliliters of peripheral blood was performed for each donor. Together with a sample-barcoded 5' primer, a J-beta primer mix was included in a second PCR lasting about 7 to 12 cycles. There were at least 2.5 million CDR3-containing paired-end reads obtained from each sample. MiXCR, run by TCRdb on the 5' RACE reads, gives a single entry per CDR3 protein. The data hold 700,000 to 800,000 distinct CDR3 sequences, with roughly 47% observed a single time.

The material sequenced was blood. The gene calls are TRBV9 and TRBJ2-1, with 7 bases that match TRBD1. The clonotype comes from a woman between 55 and 75 years old in good health. CDR3 nucleotide sequence: TGTGCCAGCAGCGTCGACAGGGCCAATGAGCAGTTCTTC. Protein sequence: CASSVDRANEQFF.